A single sample is the source of the 31 T cell receptor beta chains below, sequenced in a study of early T cells in non-severe SARS-CoV-2 infection. Each CDR3 protein gets one entry after TCRdb re-called the 5' RACE reads with MiXCR. The sample lists approximately 110,000 distinct CDR3 sequences, more than 12% occurring once. The sample was whole blood. All receptors derive from an adult who was a healthcare worker with PCR-confirmed SARS-CoV-2 infection or an uninfected control (not recorded which).

The V gene is TRBV12-3 or TRBV12-4, the J gene TRBJ2-3, with TRBD2 matching over 10 bases. Trimming took 6 bases from V and 1 from J; bases not matched to a gene: 4. The CDR3 loop spans 15 amino acids. CDR3 sequence reads: CASRPSGGGTDTQYF. CDR3 bases: TGTGCCAGCAGACCTAGCGGGGGTGGCACAGATACGCAGTATTTT.

This chain uses TRBV15 with TRBJ2-2; D remains unclear. Germline V gene data show CDR1 as LNHNV and CDR2 as YYDKDF (reference sequence). This CDR3 spans 15 amino acids. The V and J ends lost 6 bases and 1 base respectively, with 12 bases between them. This CDR3 reads CATRSARVNTGELFF. Here the CDR3 DNA reads TGTGCCACCAGGTCAGCAAGAGTGAACACCGGGGAGCTGTTTTTT.

The rearrangement uses TRBV29-1 and TRBJ2-3; D is perhaps TRBD2 (6 bases). CDR3 size: 14 residues. Germline loops: CDR1 SQVTM, CDR2 ANQGSEA. The ends were cut back, 6 bases at V and 3 bases at J, with 16 bases in the middle. This chain's CDR3 is CSVNPGLLTDTQYF. DNA for the CDR3: TGCAGCGTCAACCCGGGACTGCTGACAGATACGCAGTATTTT.

In this sample, this clonotype turned up a few times. The V gene is TRBV7-9, the J gene TRBJ2-2; D may correspond to TRBD1 or TRBD2 (5 bases each). Germline lookup yields CDR1 SEHNR and CDR2 FQNEAQ (reference sequence). This CDR3 has 16 amino acids. V lost 4 bases and J 0 bases, leaving 12 bases between the germline ends. The CDR3 DNA follows: TGTGCCAGCAGCTCGTCCGGGACGGCGAACACCGGGGAGCTGTTTTTT. Translating it yields CASSSSGTANTGELFF. The variable domain in full, completed from reference TRBV7-9 and TRBJ2-2, reads DTGVSQNPRHKITKRGQNVTFRCDPISEHNRLYWYRQTLGQGPEFLTYFQNEAQLEKSRLLSDRFSAERPKGSFSTLEIQRTEQGDSAMYLCASSSSGTANTGELFFGEGSRLTVL.

This clonotype showed up just once. The rearrangement links TRBV6-2 or TRBV6-3 to TRBJ2-2, with a tentative D call TRBD1 (5 bases). Germline-derived CDR1 and CDR2 are MNHEY and SVGEGT. This CDR3 has 15 amino acids. The V end was cut by 5 bases, the J end by 3 bases, with 13 bases between. CDR3 DNA: TGTGCCAGCAGTGGTGACAGCTGGGACACCGGGGAGCTGTTTTTT. As protein: CASSGDSWDTGELFF.

CDR3 loop: CAGTLDPLENTIYF. As DNA, the CDR3 is TGTGCCGGCACCCTAGACCCGCTCGAAAACACCATATATTTT. The chain combines TRBV7-9 with TRBJ1-3; no definite D call. The V end was cut by 11 bases, the J end by 6 bases, with 20 bases between. The CDR3 is 14 residues long. In germline, CDR1 is SEHNR, CDR2 FQNEAQ (reference sequence).

The rearrangement joins TRBV18 to TRBJ1-5; the D gene is possibly TRBD1 (5 bases). This CDR3 spans 15 amino acids. The V and J ends lost 5 bases and 0 bases respectively, with 11 bases between them. Germline V CDR1 and CDR2: KGHSH, LQKENI. This CDR3 is CASSTSGTSNQPQHF. For the CDR3, the DNA is TGTGCCAGCTCAACGTCAGGGACTAGCAATCAGCCCCAGCATTTT.

The sample holds a few counts of this clonotype. The chain links TRBV10-2 to TRBJ2-2; 7 nucleotides agree with TRBD2. Germline-derived CDR1 and CDR2 are WSHSY and SAAADI. The CDR3 is 13 residues long. Trimming at V came to 6 bases and at J to 4 bases, leaving 2 bases not matched to a gene. CDR3 nucleotide sequence: TGCGCCAGCAGGACGGGGGGCACCGGGGAGCTGTTTTTT. Its protein product is CASRTGGTGELFF.

This clonotype has only a few counts. This chain connects TRBV18 to TRBJ2-5; D ambiguous. Germline assignment: CDR1 KGHSH and CDR2 LQKENI. The germline V and J ends were trimmed by 6 bases and 4 bases, with 9 bases remaining between them. The CDR3 is made up of 12 amino acids. The CDR3 bases are TGTGCCAGCTCGGAACTGGGAGAGACCCAGTACTTC. Its translation is CASSELGETQYF.

The chain uses TRBV6-1 and TRBJ1-4; D possibly corresponds to TRBD1 (6 bases). Deletions cut 5 bases from V and 4 bases from J, with 8 bases between. The CDR3 is 13 residues long. Germline CDR1 and CDR2: MNHNS and SASEGT. CDR3 loop: CASSLQGNEKLFF. For the CDR3, the DNA is TGTGCCAGCAGTTTACAGGGTAATGAAAAACTGTTTTTT.

This clonotype was detected many times. The chain employs TRBV20-1 and TRBJ2-3; unclear D gene. The V gene lost 7 bases and the J gene lost 5 bases, with 10 bases spanning the gap. This CDR3 comprises 11 residues. Per germline, CDR1 DFQATT and CDR2 SNEGSKA (reference sequence). CDR3 DNA: TGCAGTGAAGGATTGGGAGATACGCAGTATTTT. The encoded protein is CSEGLGDTQYF.

This clonotype occurred many times. This chain uses TRBV12-3 or TRBV12-4 with TRBJ1-5; 7 bases are a match to TRBD1. Trimming removed 5 bases from V and 5 bases from J; junction bases left unmatched: 9. This CDR3 is built from 15 residues. Here the CDR3 DNA reads TGTGCCAGCAGTCCACAGGGGATAGGGTATCAGCCCCAGCATTTT. Its protein product is CASSPQGIGYQPQHF.

This clonotype turned up a few times. The J gene is TRBJ1-2, the V gene TRBV10-3, with D possibly matching TRBD1 (5 bases). The CDR3 has 15 residues. Germline assignment: CDR1 ENHRY and CDR2 SYGVKD. The V end was cut by 3 bases, the J end by 3 bases, with 14 bases between. CDR3 sequence: CAISDLGGEDYGYTF. The CDR3 DNA reads as TGTGCCATCAGTGATTTGGGAGGGGAGGACTATGGCTACACCTTC.

This clonotype was seen ten or more times. The gene calls are TRBV19 and TRBJ2-1; 14 nucleotides align to TRBD2. This CDR3 has 13 residues. Germline V CDR1 and CDR2: LNHDA, SQIVND (reference sequence). The V gene end was trimmed by 8 bases and the J gene end by 6 bases; junction bases not matched to a gene: 0. CDR3 in DNA: TGTGCCAGTGGACTAGCGGGGGGCAATGAGCAGTTCTTC. Translating gives CASGLAGGNEQFF. Full variable domain (rest looked up from reference TRBV19 and TRBJ2-1): DGGITQSPKYLFRKEGQNVTLSCEQNLNHDAMYWYRQDPGQGLRLIYYSQIVNDFQKGDIAEGYSVSREKKESFPLTVTSAQKNPTAFYLCASGLAGGNEQFFGPGTRLTVL.

The chain uses TRBV20-1 and TRBJ1-5; TRBD1 matches at 7 bases. The CDR3 loop spans 13 amino acids. V lost 6 bases and J lost 7; bases outside the gene matches: 9. Per the germline V gene, CDR1 is DFQATT and CDR2 is SNEGSKA (reference sequence). This CDR3 is CSAITQGDQPQHF. As DNA, the CDR3 is TGCAGTGCAATCACCCAGGGGGACCAGCCCCAGCATTTT.

This clonotype was seen only a few times. The chain carries TRBV20-1 and TRBJ2-3, with D possibly matching TRBD2 (6 bases). Germline V lookup: CDR1 DFQATT, CDR2 SNEGSKA (reference sequence). This CDR3 is 14 amino acids long. Trimming removed 6 bases from V and 4 bases from J, with 17 bases in between. The CDR3 region has the DNA TGCAGTGCCCTCCCCGGGGGTGGAGCAGATACGCAGTATTTT. Protein product: CSALPGGGADTQYF.

The chain is built from TRBV20-1 and TRBJ1-3; possibly TRBD1 for D (5 bases). V was shortened by 0 bases and J by 4 bases, with 19 bases between the two germline ends. The CDR3 spans 17 residues. Germline V gene lookup returns CDR1 DFQATT and CDR2 SNEGSKA (reference sequence). The CDR3 spells CSARDRYWGAGGNTIYF. CDR3 sequence (DNA): TGCAGTGCTAGAGATCGGTATTGGGGCGCGGGAGGAAACACCATATATTTT.

The CDR3: CASSFTIPSAEGEQFF. In nucleotides, the CDR3 is TGCGCCAGCAGCTTTACGATTCCGTCGGCGGAAGGTGAGCAGTTCTTC. The chain is built from TRBV5-1 and TRBJ2-1; the D is unclear. The germline V and J ends were trimmed by 2 bases and 9 bases, with 21 bases remaining between them. Germline V gene sequence: CDR1 SGHRS, CDR2 YFSETQ. The CDR3 has 16 residues.

As DNA, the CDR3 is TGTGCCAGCAGCTTGAGCCTAAACACAGATACGCAGTATTTT. This sequence encodes CASSLSLNTDTQYF. The chain joins TRBV5-6 to TRBJ2-3, with D unclear. V lost 1 base to trimming and J lost 2 bases, with 8 bases between them. The CDR3 length is 14 residues. Germline CDR1 and CDR2: SGHDT and YYEEEE.

The J gene is TRBJ1-2, the V gene TRBV6-1; D gene unclear. Germline CDR1 reads MNHNS; CDR2 reads SASEGT. The CDR3 length is 14 residues. With 4 bases removed from V and 4 bases from J, the gap between germline ends came to 13 bases. Here the CDR3 reads CASSVGAQFYGYTF. In DNA form, the CDR3 reads TGTGCCAGCAGTGTAGGAGCCCAATTCTATGGCTACACCTTC.

This clonotype was observed many times. The V and J genes are TRBV11-1 and TRBJ2-5, with 9 bases fitting TRBD2. The CDR3 spans 16 residues. Trimming took 6 bases from V and 2 from J; bases not matched to a gene: 10. Germline CDR1 is SGHAT and CDR2 is FQDESV (reference sequence). CDR3 protein: CASSSLAGRLQETQYF. For the CDR3, the DNA is TGTGCCAGCAGTTCTCTAGCGGGGCGACTACAAGAGACCCAGTACTTC. Supplemented by reference TRBV11-1 and TRBJ2-5, the full variable domain reads EAEVAQSPRYKITEKSQAVAFWCDPISGHATLYWYRQILGQGPELLVQFQDESVVDDSQLPKDRFSAERLKGVDSTLKIQPAELGDSAMYLCASSSLAGRLQETQYFGPGTRLLVL.

The rearrangement uses TRBV15 and TRBJ2-1; D may be TRBD1 (6 bases). The V end lost 3 bases, the J end lost 4 bases, and 13 bases lay between the germline ends. Per germline, CDR1 LNHNV and CDR2 YYDKDF (reference sequence). CDR3 length: 15 residues. The CDR3 reads CATSSPGHQYNEQFF. The CDR3 DNA sequence: TGTGCCACCAGCAGTCCGGGACACCAATACAATGAGCAGTTCTTC.

This clonotype was seen repeatedly, ten times or more. The chain is built from TRBV18 and TRBJ1-1, with a tentative D call TRBD1 (5 bases). CDR1 KGHSH and CDR2 LQKENI come from the germline V gene. The V end was cut by 5 bases, the J end by 4 bases, with 14 bases between. The CDR3 loop spans 14 amino acids. The CDR3 region has the DNA TGTGCCAGCTCAGAACTAGGGGTAGGCACTGAAGCTTTCTTT. Its protein is CASSELGVGTEAFF.

The chain combines TRBV12-3 or TRBV12-4 with TRBJ2-3, with D perhaps matching TRBD1 or TRBD2 (6 bases each). The CDR3 has 15 residues. The V and J ends lost 6 bases and 9 bases respectively, with 22 bases between them. The CDR3 DNA is TGTGCCAGCAGCATTGACGGGGGCCCGACACAAACGCAGTATTTT. Its protein is CASSIDGGPTQTQYF.

Written as DNA, the CDR3 is TGTGCCACCAGCAAAGCGGACATAGAGACCCAGTACTTC. Its protein product is CATSKADIETQYF. V is TRBV15 and J is TRBJ2-5; the D call may be TRBD1 or TRBD2 (5 bases each). The CDR3 length is 13 residues. Deletions cut 4 bases from V and 4 bases from J, with 10 bases between. CDR1 is LNHNV and CDR2 is YYDKDF in the germline V gene (reference sequence).

The chain employs TRBV7-9 and TRBJ1-2, with D unclear. Trimming took off 2 bases at V and 1 base at J, with 8 bases between the two ends. CDR3 length equals 14 residues. The germline gives CDR1 SEHNR, CDR2 FQNEAQ (reference sequence). CDR3 in amino acids: CASSLWTDNYGYTF. The CDR3 bases are TGTGCCAGCAGCTTATGGACGGATAACTATGGCTACACCTTC.

This clonotype was seen more than once but under ten times. CDR3 in amino acids: CAWSYEGRYGYTF. CDR3 nucleotides: TGTGCCTGGAGTTATGAGGGGCGCTATGGCTACACCTTC. The chain uses TRBV30 and TRBJ1-2, with D tentatively TRBD1 (5 bases). Germline V gene lookup returns CDR1 GTSNPN and CDR2 SVGIG (reference sequence). There are 13 residues in the CDR3. The V and J ends lost 2 bases and 4 bases respectively, with 11 bases between them.

This rearrangement joins TRBV12-3 or TRBV12-4 to TRBJ1-2; TRBD1 might be the D (5 bases). The CDR3 loop spans 13 amino acids. Deletions cut 3 bases from V and 8 bases from J, with 13 bases between. CDR3 sequence (DNA): TGTGCCAGCAGTTTGGGGCGGAGGGAAGGCTACACCTTC. Amino acids: CASSLGRREGYTF.

This clonotype was seen more than once but under ten times. This chain links TRBV24-1 with TRBJ2-7; tentatively, D is TRBD1 (6 bases). This CDR3 contains 17 residues. Germline V CDR1 and CDR2: KGHDR, SFDVKD. Trimming pared 1 base from V and 1 base from J, leaving 16 bases between. The CDR3 nucleotides read TGTGCCACCAGTGATTTAATACCCGGGACACCATCCTACGAGCAGTACTTC. Amino acid sequence: CATSDLIPGTPSYEQYF.

The chain couples TRBV3-1 to TRBJ1-4; D gene uncertain. In germline, CDR1 is LGHDT, CDR2 YNNKEL (reference sequence). With 5 bases removed from V and 6 bases from J, the gap between germline ends came to 13 bases. The CDR3 totals 14 residues. The CDR3 reads CASSYNGRHEKLFF. The CDR3 DNA reads TGTGCCAGCAGCTACAACGGACGACATGAAAAACTGTTTTTT.

The V gene is TRBV3-1, the J gene TRBJ1-6; no clear D gene. Trimming stripped 8 bases from V and 0 bases from J, with 11 bases between. CDR1 LGHDT and CDR2 YNNKEL come from the germline V gene (reference sequence). CDR3 length: 15 residues. The CDR3 nucleotides read TGTGCCAGCGGTATGTGGGGCTCCTATAATTCACCCCTCCACTTT. Residues: CASGMWGSYNSPLHF. The full variable domain, completed using reference TRBV3-1 and TRBJ1-6, is DTAVSQTPKYLVTQMGNDKSIKCEQNLGHDTMYWYKQDSKKFLKIMFSYNNKELIINETVPNRFSPKSPDKAHLNLHINSLELGDSAVYFCASGMWGSYNSPLHFGNGTRLTVT.